The 9 T cell receptor beta chains below all came from one sample that was sequenced in a study of regulatory T cells in long-lasting Graves disease. Time point meaning: persistent/refractory GD, antithyroid drugs over 5 years with positive TRAb. Following extraction of RNA from PBMCs, that RNA was used to make the TCR library. With iRepertoire HTBI primers and Arm-PCR of CDR3 regions, TCR beta libraries were built. TCRdb reprocessed the multiplex PCR reads via MiXCR and lists one record per CDR3 protein. The sample records around 400,000 distinct CDR3 sequences, roughly 25% being singletons. This specimen was peripheral blood mononuclear cells (PBMCs), taken when the disease was refractory, from a patient treated with antithyroid drugs. These receptors originate from a woman aged 35 to 49 with Graves disease.

The chain recombines TRBV28 with TRBJ1-2, with 9 bases identical to TRBD1. The germline CDR1 and CDR2 sequences are MDHEN and SYDVKM. The J segment lost 5 bases and the V segment lost 4 bases, leaving 8 bases of the junction unmatched. The CDR3 contains 15 residues. CDR3 nucleotide sequence: TGTGCCAGCAGTTCCAGTCCCGGGACAGGGTATGGCTACACCTTC. This encodes CASSSSPGTGYGYTF.

A few counts support this clonotype. The J gene is TRBJ1-1, the V gene TRBV7-9; D might be TRBD1 (6 bases). The CDR3 is 15 amino acids. The V end was cut by 4 bases, the J end by 1 base, with 13 bases between. In germline, CDR1 is SEHNR, CDR2 FQNEAQ (reference sequence). CDR3 region: CASSSLRQANTEAFF. The CDR3 region has the DNA TGTGCCAGCAGCTCCTTAAGACAGGCGAACACTGAAGCTTTCTTT.

This clonotype was counted at least ten times. The V gene is TRBV20-1, the J gene TRBJ1-2; 11 bases line up with TRBD1. CDR1 and CDR2 (germline): DFQATT, SNEGSKA (reference sequence). J gave up 3 bases and V 5 bases, and 8 bases lay outside the gene matches. The CDR3 has 15 residues. The CDR3 loop is CSAEPTGQGDYGYTF. Here the CDR3 DNA reads TGCAGTGCTGAACCGACGGGACAGGGGGACTATGGCTACACCTTC.

This rearrangement joins TRBV28 to TRBJ1-2; TRBD1 matches at 9 bases. Unmatched junction bases numbered 10, after V lost 5 bases and J lost 6 bases. From germline, CDR1 is MDHEN and CDR2 SYDVKM. The CDR3 is 15 residues long. The CDR3 region has the DNA TGTGCCAGCAGTAACAGACCTGGGACAGGGAATGGCTACACCTTC. It is translated as CASSNRPGTGNGYTF.

This clonotype was seen a few times. V gene TRBV9 combines with J gene TRBJ1-6; D not certain. V was clipped by 4 bases and J by 10 bases, with 18 bases between them. The CDR3 length is 15 residues. The germline CDR1 and CDR2 sequences are SGDLS and YYNGEE. The CDR3 reads CASSSFSDLYSPLHF. The CDR3 region has the DNA TGTGCCAGCAGCTCCTTTTCTGACCTCTACTCACCCCTCCACTTT.

The chain is built from TRBV5-1 and TRBJ1-5; 7 positions match TRBD1. The germline V gene has CDR1 SGHRS and CDR2 YFSETQ. Losses at the gene ends were 7 bases for V and 3 bases for J; bases not matched to a gene: 10. This CDR3 contains 15 residues. CDR3 region: CASSPGDSYNQPQHF. CDR3 sequence (DNA): TGCGCCAGCTCCCCGGGGGACAGCTACAATCAGCCCCAGCATTTT.

This clonotype was counted only a few times. V is TRBV28 and J is TRBJ2-1; TRBD2 agrees at 9 bases. The CDR3 sequence is 13 residues long. Germline CDR1 is MDHEN and CDR2 is SYDVKM. The V gene end was trimmed by 6 bases and the J gene end by 8 bases; junction bases not matched to a gene: 5. CDR3 DNA sequence: TGTGCCAGCAGATATAGCGGGAGAGATGAGCAGTTCTTC. This encodes CASRYSGRDEQFF.

This clonotype was observed many times. The chain employs TRBV28 and TRBJ2-7, with D possibly matching TRBD1 (5 bases). The germline V gene has CDR1 MDHEN and CDR2 SYDVKM. This CDR3 spans 13 amino acids. With 5 bases removed from V and 2 bases from J, the gap between germline ends came to 10 bases. CDR3 sequence reads: CASSRQFPYEQYF. The CDR3 nucleotides are TGTGCCAGCAGTAGACAGTTCCCCTACGAGCAGTACTTC. The variable domain in full, completed from reference TRBV28 and TRBJ2-7, reads DVKVTQSSRYLVKRTGEKVFLECVQDMDHENMFWYRQDPGLGLRLIYFSYDVKMKEKGDIPEGYSVSREKKERFSLILESASTNQTSMYLCASSRQFPYEQYFGPGTRLTVT.

This clonotype was counted ten times or more. The rearrangement links TRBV5-5 to TRBJ1-1; D is perhaps TRBD1 (5 bases). Germline loops: CDR1 SGHKS, CDR2 YYEKEE (reference sequence). The CDR3 runs to 14 residues. V lost 3 bases to trimming and J lost 0 bases, with 9 bases between them. The CDR3 reads CASSSGLLNTEAFF. CDR3 in DNA: TGTGCCAGCAGCTCGGGACTTCTGAACACTGAAGCTTTCTTT.